This T cell receptor (beta chain) originates from a study of cytotoxic CD8 clonotypes in ibrutinib-treated CLL. Study overall: For this cohort, patients were some eleven relapsed/refractory and some 15 treatment-naive, while 17 were IGHV unmutated. Study-wide results and caveats: The times at which samples were taken varied between sustained-remission and progressing patients. T-cell clonality at baseline went above that of age-matched healthy donors and rose and fell with circulating CD8+ T-cell counts.

Sequencing sought depths of 1 in 200,000 to 1 in 1 million T cells. Clones were sequenced by immunoSEQ multiplex PCR, and TCRdb holds only the in-frame ones, with some missing. This table has more than 50,000 clones, 45% to 60% appearing once. As for this clone: Its antigen is undetermined.

CDR1 is SGHTS, CDR2 YDEGEE, per germline. The V end lost 0 bases, the J end lost 2 bases, and 13 bases lay between the germline ends. This CDR3 region has 16 residues. The rearrangement links TRBV5-8 to TRBJ2-3; possibly TRBD1 for D (5 bases). The clonotype comes from a human donor with chronic lymphocytic leukemia. The sample was PBMCs, taken after 12 months of ibrutinib treatment. This CDR3 reads CASSLVLGAFTDTQYF. The CDR3 coding sequence is TGTGCCAGCAGCTTGGTTTTAGGGGCCTTCACAGATACGCAGTATTTT.